A selection of T cell receptor beta chains follows, all from one sample in a study of control samples from healthy donors and cancer patients. Assay: immunoSEQ multiplex PCR; the TCRdb copy retains only in-frame clones and omits some. The sample yields some 130,000 clones, approximately 89% seen once. Sample: blood. All receptors derive from a man aged 18 to 29 in good health. Each CDR3 is given without its conserved first and last residue.

CDR3 | J | length | V
ASSLDSRDAGELF | TRBJ2-2 | 13 | TRBV5-1
ASSLGAGQETQY | TRBJ2-5 | 12 | TRBV5-6
ASRDRMNTEAF | TRBJ1-1 | 11 | TRBV2
ASSPGQGAYEQY | TRBJ2-7 | 12 | TRBV7-2
ASSKGTVPYEQY | TRBJ2-7 | 12 | TRBV7-6
ASRSGRSYGYT | TRBJ1-2 | 11 | TRBV3-1/TRBV3-2
ASSYLSGGSNQPQH | TRBJ1-5 | 14 | TRBV6-6
ASSRQGRSPLH | TRBJ1-6 | 11 | TRBV18
ASSGLYGYT | TRBJ1-2 | 9 | TRBV9
ASSISATQNYGYT | TRBJ1-2 | 13 | TRBV19
SVGTENIGNTIY | TRBJ1-3 | 12 | TRBV29-1
ASSQETPRGTEAF | TRBJ1-1 | 13 | TRBV4-1
ATSDRLQETQY | TRBJ2-5 | 11 | TRBV24-1
ASSSLYGYT | TRBJ1-2 | 9 | TRBV28
ASSLGTGMSYT | TRBJ1-2 | 11 | TRBV5-1
ASSLGGSSYEQY | . | 12 | TRBV11-2
ASTLSANYGYT | TRBJ1-2 | 11 | TRBV5-1
AWSVLAAVQY | TRBJ2-7 | 10 | TRBV30
ASSPRTTSGDYGYT | TRBJ1-2 | 14 | TRBV27
ASSLQGLAETQY | TRBJ2-5 | 12 | TRBV7-2
ASSSLGYEQY | TRBJ2-7 | 10 | TRBV5-1
ASSHPTSGLFYEQY | TRBJ2-7 | 14 | TRBV5-1
ASRRPGQGPNTQY | TRBJ2-3 | 13 | TRBV27
ASSSGQGRTEAF | TRBJ1-1 | 12 | TRBV7-2
ASRGQEYHGDTQY | TRBJ2-3 | 13 | TRBV19
ASSPGGQSHSNQPQH | TRBJ1-5 | 15 | TRBV5-1
ASKPNYGYT | TRBJ1-2 | 9 | TRBV2
ATSRGRGAATNEKLF | TRBJ1-4 | 15 | TRBV15
ASSYPTVNTEAF | TRBJ1-1 | 12 | TRBV7-2
ASSESGGINQPQH | TRBJ1-5 | 13 | TRBV2
ASSLVFRGRNEQF | TRBJ2-1 | 13 | TRBV5-1
ASSSDSNEQF | TRBJ2-1 | 10 | TRBV12-3/TRBV12-4
ASSGDLGDRGEAF | TRBJ1-1 | 13 | TRBV25-1
ASSITGGDSPLH | TRBJ1-6 | 12 | TRBV19
ASSLTGASEQY | TRBJ2-7 | 11 | TRBV5-6
VRSFRAGPGNTIY | TRBJ1-3 | 13 | TRBV7-5
ASSSTSGGTYNEQF | TRBJ2-1 | 14 | TRBV2
ASTAQMNTEAF | TRBJ1-1 | 11 | TRBV6-5
ASSVYGTGDQPQH | TRBJ1-5 | 13 | TRBV9
AISATVYEQY | TRBJ2-7 | 10 | TRBV10-3